The 22 T cell receptor beta chains given below trace back to one sample, sequenced in a study of blood T cell repertoires in COVID-19. The repertoire was sequenced with immunoSEQ multiplex PCR; TCRdb's copy has only in-frame clones and lacks some. The sample consists of approximately 300,000 clones, roughly 90% of them appearing once. Sequencing used PBMCs or T cells enriched from blood (not recorded which). The source is a woman aged 30 to 39 who had been exposed to COVID-19.

This clone was detected only once. The genes are TRBV4-1 and TRBJ1-5; 7 bases fit TRBD1. CDR3 size: 18 residues. V shed 0 bases, J shed 0 bases, and the junction held 8 bases outside the gene matches. Germline V gene sequence: CDR1 MGHRA, CDR2 YSYEKL. CDR3: CASSQDRKGAHSNQPQHF. The CDR3 DNA reads as TGCGCCAGCAGCCAAGATCGAAAGGGGGCTCATAGCAATCAGCCCCAGCATTTT.

The rearrangement links TRBV3-1 (or the pseudogene TRBV3-2) to TRBJ2-4; D is ambiguous. Germline V lookup: CDR1 LGHDT, CDR2 YNNKEL (reference sequence). The CDR3 is 14 residues long. V was shortened by 0 bases and J by 9 bases, with 12 bases between the two germline ends. CDR3 region: CASSQDQAVGIQYF. Written as DNA, the CDR3 is TGTGCCAGCAGCCAAGATCAGGCAGTAGGCATTCAGTACTTC.

The chain uses TRBV19 and TRBJ1-5; possibly TRBD1 for D (5 bases). The V end lost 8 bases, the J end lost 0 bases, and 20 bases lay between the germline ends. Germline V CDR1 and CDR2: LNHDA, SQIVND (reference sequence). This CDR3 region has 17 residues. CDR3 in amino acids: CASAPLPDSYSNQPQHF. In nucleotides, the CDR3 is TGTGCCAGTGCTCCCCTTCCAGACAGTTATAGCAATCAGCCCCAGCATTTT.

CDR3 in amino acids: CASSVTSSPLHF. The CDR3, as DNA: TGTGCCTCCTCTGTGACAAGTTCACCCCTCCACTTT. The chain recombines TRBV30 with TRBJ1-6; D gene ambiguous. CDR3 size: 12 residues. V was shortened by 7 bases and J by 9 bases, with 13 bases between the two germline ends. CDR1 is GTSNPN, CDR2 SVGIG, per germline (reference sequence). The full variable domain, rest sourced from reference TRBV30 and TRBJ1-6, is SQTIHQWPATLVQPVGSPLSLECTVEGTSNPNLYWYRQAAGRGLQLLFYSVGIGQISSEVPQNLSASRPQDRQFILSSKKLLLSDSGFYLCASSVTSSPLHFGNGTRLTVT.

The chain combines TRBV5-6 with TRBJ2-7; D perhaps matches TRBD1 (5 bases). Trimming took 0 bases from V and 3 from J, leaving 13 bases between them. The CDR3 extends over 15 amino acids. From germline, CDR1 is SGHDT and CDR2 YYEEEE. This CDR3 reads CASSLVRRELYEQYF. CDR3 in DNA: TGTGCCAGCAGCTTGGTACGCAGGGAACTCTACGAGCAGTACTTC.

About this clone: This same CDR3 is encoded by further DNA sequences in the sample. The chain couples TRBV27 to TRBJ2-5; tentative D call: TRBD1 (5 bases). CDR1 is MNHEY and CDR2 is SMNVEV in the germline V gene (reference sequence). Trimming removed 2 bases at V and 3 bases at J, with 7 bases between. CDR3 length: 13 residues. The chain's CDR3 is CASSLVGEETQYF. Here the CDR3 DNA reads TGTGCCAGCAGTTTAGTAGGGGAAGAGACCCAGTACTTC.

Written as DNA, the CDR3 is TGTGCCAGCTCACCTATGGGACAGGGTAACCAGCCCCAGCATTTT. Amino acids: CASSPMGQGNQPQHF. The chain couples TRBV18 to TRBJ1-5, with 9 nucleotides matching TRBD1. The junction had 7 bases not matched to a gene; V was cut back by 3 bases and J by 7 bases. This CDR3 is 15 amino acids long. Per the germline V gene, CDR1 is KGHSH and CDR2 is LQKENI. The full variable domain, in which reference TRBV18 and TRBJ1-5 provide the parts outside the CDR3, is NAGVMQNPRHLVRRRGQEARLRCSPMKGHSHVYWYRQLPEEGLKFMVYLQKENIIDESGMPKERFSAEFPKEGPSILRIQQVVRGDSAAYFCASSPMGQGNQPQHFGDGTRLSIL.

The V call is TRBV5-5, the J call TRBJ2-7; no clear D. The CDR3 runs 15 residues. CDR1 and CDR2 from the germline V gene are SGHKS and YYEKEE (reference sequence). V was clipped by 3 bases and J by 1 base, with 14 bases between them. In DNA form, the CDR3 reads TGTGCCAGCAGCTCCCAAGCTCTACGATCCTACGAGCAGTACTTC. Translated, it gives CASSSQALRSYEQYF.

The table lists this clone with a count of one. This CDR3 reads CASSESVNTEAFF. The DNA of the CDR3 is TGTGCCAGCAGTGAATCAGTGAACACTGAAGCTTTCTTT. The V call is TRBV6-1, the J call TRBJ1-1; D is ambiguous. Germline V gene data show CDR1 as MNHNS and CDR2 as SASEGT. Trimming removed 2 bases at V and 0 bases at J, with 4 bases between. The CDR3 is made up of 13 amino acids.

CDR3 sequence: CASSREAGAGGAQYF. Here the CDR3 DNA reads TGTGCCAGCAGCCGGGAAGCGGGGGCAGGGGGGGCGCAGTATTTT. V is TRBV7-2 and J is TRBJ2-3, with a weak D call TRBD2 (8 bases). CDR1 is SGHTA, CDR2 FQGNSA, per germline. The CDR3 covers 15 residues. With 5 bases removed from V and 10 bases from J, the gap between germline ends came to 22 bases. Supplemented by reference TRBV7-2 and TRBJ2-3, the full variable domain reads GAGVSQSPSNKVTEKGKDVELRCDPISGHTALYWYRQSLGQGLEFLIYFQGNSAPDKSGLPSDRFSAERTGGSVSTLTIQRTQQEDSAVYLCASSREAGAGGAQYFGPGTRLTVL.

This clone has just one count. The chain's CDR3 is CASSLGQGLIYGYTF. The CDR3 DNA reads TGTGCCAGCAGCTTAGGGCAGGGCCTAATTTATGGCTACACCTTC. The chain joins TRBV7-8 to TRBJ1-2; D may be TRBD1 (5 bases). V gave up 1 base and J gave up 5 bases, with 14 bases separating them. Germline CDR1 is SGHVS and CDR2 is FQNEAQ. CDR3 length equals 15 residues.

This clone was seen a few times. This chain joins TRBV5-1 and TRBJ1-1, with 7 bases identical to TRBD1. The germline V gene encodes CDR1 SGHRS and CDR2 YFSETQ. The CDR3 contains 13 residues. Germline trimming cut 0 bases from V and 6 bases from J; bases unmatched to any gene: 2. The CDR3 region is CASSLDRGAEAFF. CDR3 coding DNA: TGCGCCAGCAGCTTGGACAGGGGCGCTGAAGCTTTCTTT.

The CDR3 DNA reads as TGTGCCAGCAGTAGCCCCCCAGATACGCAGTATTTT. Encoded protein: CASSSPPDTQYF. The chain has TRBV3-1 (or the pseudogene TRBV3-2) and TRBJ2-3; no definite D call. Germline CDR1 and CDR2: LGHDT and YNNKEL (reference sequence). The CDR3 length is 12 residues. V lost 6 bases and J 4 bases, leaving 8 bases between the germline ends.

This rearrangement joins TRBV11-2 to TRBJ2-7, with TRBD2 as a possible D gene (7 bases). The germline V gene has CDR1 SGHAT and CDR2 FQNNGV. Trimming removed 2 bases from V and 2 bases from J, with 10 bases in between. The CDR3 spans 14 residues. CDR3 DNA sequence: TGTGCCAGCAGCTTATCCGGGGGGCCCTACGAGCAGTACTTC. Its translation: CASSLSGGPYEQYF.

V gene TRBV30 combines with J gene TRBJ2-5; TRBD2 aligns across 8 bases. This CDR3 comprises 13 residues. CDR1 GTSNPN and CDR2 SVGIG come from the germline V gene (reference sequence). After removal of 4 bases from V and 5 bases from J, the junction contained 6 bases not matched to a gene. CDR3 amino acids: CAWTGGGVETQYF. In DNA form, the CDR3 reads TGTGCCTGGACGGGGGGGGGTGTCGAGACCCAGTACTTC.

In nucleotides, the CDR3 is TGCGCCAGCAGTCCCCAACAGGGGTGGAAGTTGAATCAGCCCCAGCATTTT. It is translated as CASSPQQGWKLNQPQHF. J is TRBJ1-5 and V is TRBV10-1, with 7 nucleotides matching TRBD1. CDR1 is WNHNN and CDR2 is SYGVQD in the germline V gene (reference sequence). Trimming took 5 bases from V and 4 from J; bases not matched to a gene: 14. The CDR3 consists of 17 residues.

The rearrangement uses TRBV20-1 and TRBJ1-4; 9 nucleotides agree with TRBD1. The CDR3 runs to 14 residues. Germline V lookup: CDR1 DFQATT, CDR2 SNEGSKA (reference sequence). V lost 6 bases and J lost 6; bases outside the gene matches: 8. The CDR3 reads CSASLGQGDEKLFF. As DNA, the CDR3 is TGCAGTGCGAGTCTGGGACAGGGAGATGAAAAACTGTTTTTT.

The chain uses TRBV15 and TRBJ2-7, with a possible D match to TRBD1 (7 bases). Germline-derived CDR1 and CDR2 are LNHNV and YYDKDF (reference sequence). Trimming cost V 6 bases and J 3 bases, with 21 bases left between them. The CDR3 runs 16 residues. The CDR3 region is CATSKGGLRGVYEQYF. The CDR3 DNA reads as TGTGCCACCAGTAAAGGCGGGCTCAGGGGGGTCTACGAGCAGTACTTC.

V usage is TRBV18 and J usage is TRBJ2-2, with a weak D call TRBD2 (7 bases). This CDR3 region has 15 residues. V lost 5 bases and J 4 bases, leaving 14 bases between the germline ends. CDR1 is KGHSH, CDR2 LQKENI, per germline. The chain's CDR3 is CASSGRDTTTGELFF. CDR3 bases: TGTGCCAGCTCAGGGAGGGACACTACCACCGGGGAGCTGTTTTTT.

The rearrangement joins TRBV3-1 (or the pseudogene TRBV3-2) to TRBJ2-1; 8 bases fit TRBD2. Trimming took 7 bases from V and 0 from J; bases not matched to a gene: 11. CDR3 size: 17 residues. CDR1 and CDR2 (germline): LGHDT, YNNKEL (reference sequence). The CDR3 reads CASTDRGGPSSYNEQFF. The CDR3 region has the DNA TGTGCCAGCACCGACCGCGGGGGGCCGAGCTCCTACAATGAGCAGTTCTTC.

This clone was found a few times. J is TRBJ2-7 and V is TRBV5-1; TRBD1 matches at 11 bases. V was pared by 4 bases and J by 5 bases, with 8 bases of the junction left unmatched. Germline V CDR1 and CDR2: SGHRS, YFSETQ. The CDR3 length is 15 residues. The CDR3 here is CASSPRTGGDHEQYF. The CDR3 nucleotides are TGCGCCAGCAGCCCGAGGACAGGGGGCGACCACGAGCAGTACTTC.

This clone appeared a single time. Here the CDR3 DNA reads TGTGCCAGCACCCTGGGGGGGCCCCACACCGGGGAGCTGTTTTTT. This gives the protein CASTLGGPHTGELFF. The J gene is TRBJ2-2, the V gene TRBV5-4; TRBD2 might be the D (7 bases). Trimming removed 6 bases from V and 3 bases from J, with 15 bases in between. The CDR3 is 15 residues long. Germline assignment: CDR1 SGHNT and CDR2 YYREEE (reference sequence).